This T cell receptor beta chain was identified during a study of blood T cell repertoires in COVID-19 (TCRdb year 2020). Broadly, across the study: Samples from collaborators originated in the United States, Italy and Spain and spanned both the acute and convalescent phases of COVID-19. The material from the prospective study consisted of cDNA or gDNA derived from T cells, B-cell-depleted T cells, or PBMCs. Subjects who had been exposed to COVID-19, were actively infected with it, or had recovered from it provided the deeply sampled blood TCRbeta repertoires that made up the dataset. The repertoires were made available in a free public database intended to serve as a resource for research on the immune response to SARS-CoV-2. Nearly every sample came with metadata listing a de-identified subject ID, COVID-19 status, age in years and sex. HLA class I and class II types, where available, came from metadata supplied by the sample provider rather than from assay-based typing. The samples were drawn from the first 160 participants of the ongoing ImmuneRACE study and from 1,254 subjects provided by 6 global collaborators.

Broader findings and caveats from the paper: Clinical and demographic metadata were provided uncurated, with the amount varying by source and participant.

As to this clone: The antigen it binds to is not known. Base qualities are not recorded, but no much larger clone differs from it by a single base. Other DNA sequences in this sample translate to the same CDR3.

Participants in the prospective study were aged about 18 to 95 years, lived in 20 to 25 United States geographic areas, and enrolled through a virtual design. Cohort assignment in the prospective study relied on participant-reported clinical history from a screening survey and a study questionnaire. Exposed participants had been in contact with someone with a PCR-confirmed or clinician-diagnosed COVID-19 case within 2 weeks of study entry. In the prospective study, whole blood, serum and a nasopharyngeal or oropharyngeal swab were collected from each participant by mobile phlebotomists. Participants in the prospective study had the option to provide additional blood draws and questionnaires over an approximately 2-month period. Prospective study blood samples were shipped either frozen or at room temperature before DNA extraction. The CDR3, cysteine through phenylalanine, is 13 amino acids long. Of all the DNA, just the CDR3 is kept, 39 bases in frame from base 1. The germline V gene specifies SGHTA as CDR1 and FQGTGA as CDR2. Deletion took 0 bases off V and 2 bases off J, with a span of 4 bases between the germline ends.

TCRbeta CDR3 regions were amplified from genomic DNA using the immunoSEQ Assay, a bias-controlled multiplex PCR. In the authors' own workflow: The number of nucleated cells in each sample was estimated from the amplification of reference gene primers within the assay. To quantify the absolute abundance of each unique TCRbeta CDR3 rearrangement, sequence reads were collapsed and filtered. Productive Simpson clonality was computed per sample as the square root of Simpson's diversity index over productive rearrangements. In its TCRdb copy, this immuneACCESS table keeps in-frame sequences only and misses some clones. Where compared with another copy, unresolved V genes explain less than half of these, and the others have no known cause. V and J calls and clone size are copied from that table; D and trimming were computed from the DNA. The sample data list approximately 340,000 clones, and roughly nine tenths of these were observed just once. Of the sample, roughly 0.86% falls within the top ten clones.

This chain is built from TRBV7-3 and TRBJ1-1; no confident D gene assignment can be made. Material: PBMCs or T cells enriched from blood (not recorded which). This TCR derives from a woman aged 40 to 50 who had been exposed to COVID-19. The DNA sequence follows: TGTGCCAGCAGCTTAACCGTTAACACTGAAGCTTTCTTT. The translation is CASSLTVNTEAFF.